The sequence of this T cell receptor beta chain was determined in a study of monozygotic twins with inflammatory bowel disease. Overall study findings and caveats: IBD patients displayed reduced TCRbeta diversity (inverse Simpson) when set against healthy co-twins. The authors found no support for a single strong IBD-associated signal or clonotype.

The draw for each donor consisted of a single 2.5 ml blood sample. The template switching step added UMIs that contained a 6-nucleotide sample barcode. Using the 5' RACE reads, TCRdb records one entry per CDR3 protein without DNA. The sample table sets out roughly 200,000 distinct CDR3 sequences. In the case of this clonotype: Its antigen is not identified.

This CDR3 has 14 amino acids. The sequence was collected from a human donor with ulcerative colitis or Crohn's disease, or a healthy co-twin of an affected twin (not recorded which). This rearrangement joins TRBV12-3 or TRBV12-4 to TRBJ2-4. Sequencing was performed on blood. CDR3 loop: CASSSQTPGNIQYF.